The 24 T cell receptor beta chains in this list originate from one sample, sequenced in a study of blood T cell repertoires in COVID-19. Measured with immunoSEQ multiplex PCR; TCRdb has only the in-frame clones, and not every one. Of around 140,000 clones listed, more than 75% are singletons. Sequenced sample: PBMCs or T cells enriched from blood (not recorded which). All receptors derive from a man aged 60 to 75 who had recovered from COVID-19.

This clone was observed a few times. The chain combines TRBV20-1 with TRBJ2-7; 12 positions agree with TRBD2. CDR3 size: 14 residues. V trimming: 3 bases; J trimming: 5 bases; junction bases outside the gene matches: 5. Germline CDR1 reads DFQATT; CDR2 reads SNEGSKA (reference sequence). CDR3 nucleotide sequence: TGCAGTGCTAGTATCCTAGCGGGAGGGAACGAGCAGTACTTC. It translates to CSASILAGGNEQYF.

The chain carries TRBV6-2 or TRBV6-3 and TRBJ1-1; a possible D gene is TRBD1 (6 bases). Trimming stripped 2 bases from V and 4 bases from J, with 14 bases between. Germline CDR1 MNHEY, CDR2 SVGEGT. The CDR3 consists of 15 residues. The CDR3 DNA reads TGTGCCAGCAGTTACCAGGGGTTTTATGGCACTGAAGCTTTCTTT. This encodes CASSYQGFYGTEAFF.

The chain couples TRBV9 to TRBJ2-5; possible D gene TRBD2, 8 bases. Per germline, CDR1 SGDLS and CDR2 YYNGEE. The CDR3 spans 16 residues. Deletions cut 0 bases from V and 2 bases from J, with 14 bases between. CDR3: CASSVAGGGLQETQYF. CDR3 bases: TGTGCCAGCAGCGTAGCGGGAGGGGGCCTTCAAGAGACCCAGTACTTC.

V and J are TRBV5-1 and TRBJ1-2; D possibly corresponds to TRBD1 (6 bases). Germline V gene lookup returns CDR1 SGHRS and CDR2 YFSETQ. Trimming stripped 0 bases from V and 0 bases from J, with 9 bases between. CDR3 size: 15 residues. CDR3 loop: CASSLGTATNYGYTF. The CDR3 region has the DNA TGCGCCAGCAGCTTGGGGACAGCGACTAACTATGGCTACACCTTC.

The V call is TRBV28, the J call TRBJ2-1; 10 bases align to TRBD2. J lost 2 bases, V lost 1 base, and 2 bases had no gene match. The CDR3 has 16 residues. Germline loops: CDR1 MDHEN, CDR2 SYDVKM. The CDR3 nucleotides are TGTGCCAGCAGTTTATCAAGCGGGAGGGCCTACAATGAGCAGTTCTTC. As protein: CASSLSSGRAYNEQFF.

This chain connects TRBV28 to TRBJ1-2; 7 bases map to TRBD1. The CDR3 totals 13 residues. The V segment lost 4 bases and the J segment 2 bases; nucleotides outside the gene matches: 1. Germline V CDR1 and CDR2: MDHEN, SYDVKM. CDR3 loop: CASSSQGNYGYTF. The CDR3 nucleotides read TGTGCCAGCAGTTCACAGGGGAACTATGGCTACACCTTC.

The J gene is TRBJ2-3, the V gene TRBV19; tentative D call: TRBD1 (6 bases). V lost 5 bases and J lost 2, with 8 bases in between. Germline V CDR1 and CDR2: LNHDA, SQIVND (reference sequence). The CDR3 length is 13 residues. Here the CDR3 DNA reads TGTGCCAGTAGTGGGGGACACACAGATACGCAGTATTTT. This encodes CASSGGHTDTQYF. Looking up the rest from reference TRBV19 and TRBJ2-3 gives the full variable domain: DGGITQSPKYLFRKEGQNVTLSCEQNLNHDAMYWYRQDPGQGLRLIYYSQIVNDFQKGDIAEGYSVSREKKESFPLTVTSAQKNPTAFYLCASSGGHTDTQYFGPGTRLTVL.

In DNA form, the CDR3 reads TGTGCCAGCAGCCAAGAACAGGATAATTCACCCCTCCACTTT. Its translation: CASSQEQDNSPLHF. V gene TRBV14 combines with J gene TRBJ1-6, with D perhaps TRBD1 (5 bases). The CDR3 has 14 amino acids. Germline V CDR1 and CDR2: SGHDN, FVKESK. Trimming stripped 0 bases from V and 5 bases from J, with 5 bases between.

V gene TRBV28 combines with J gene TRBJ2-2, with D possibly being TRBD2 (6 bases). V was shortened by 6 bases and J by 3 bases, with 11 bases between the two germline ends. Germline V gives CDR1 MDHEN, CDR2 SYDVKM. The CDR3 is made up of 14 amino acids. The CDR3 protein is CASSGPGDTGELFF. CDR3 DNA sequence: TGTGCCAGCAGCGGTCCGGGAGACACCGGGGAGCTGTTTTTT. Filled out from reference TRBV28 and TRBJ2-2, the complete variable domain reads DVKVTQSSRYLVKRTGEKVFLECVQDMDHENMFWYRQDPGLGLRLIYFSYDVKMKEKGDIPEGYSVSREKKERFSLILESASTNQTSMYLCASSGPGDTGELFFGEGSRLTVL.

This sequence joins TRBV4-1 and TRBJ2-5; D gene uncertain. CDR1 MGHRA and CDR2 YSYEKL come from the germline V gene. The CDR3 spans 14 residues. V was clipped by 0 bases and J by 5 bases, with 10 bases between them. CDR3 sequence (DNA): TGCGCCAGCAGCCAAGACAGTTTCTTGGAGACCCAGTACTTC. This translates into CASSQDSFLETQYF.

V and J are TRBV29-1 and TRBJ1-1; unclear D gene. The V end lost 7 bases, the J end lost 2 bases, and 14 bases lay between the germline ends. This CDR3 contains 13 residues. Germline values: CDR1 SQVTM, CDR2 ANQGSEA. The CDR3 is CSATRGGNTEAFF. For the CDR3, the DNA is TGCAGCGCTACTCGTGGAGGAAACACTGAAGCTTTCTTT.

The rearrangement uses TRBV3-1 (or the pseudogene TRBV3-2) and TRBJ2-1; 7 bases agree with TRBD1. Germline-derived CDR1 and CDR2 are LGHDT and YNNKEL (reference sequence). Unmatched junction bases numbered 8, after V lost 4 bases and J lost 8 bases. The length of the CDR3 is 14 residues. The CDR3 DNA reads as TGTGCCAGCAGCCGCCTGGGTACAGGGGATGAGCAGTTCTTC. It encodes CASSRLGTGDEQFF.

This clone was picked up one time. The rearrangement links TRBV19 to TRBJ2-5; TRBD1 matches 7 bases. Germline trimming cut 8 bases from V and 4 bases from J; bases unmatched to any gene: 7. CDR1 is LNHDA, CDR2 SQIVND, per germline (reference sequence). The CDR3 consists of 13 residues. CDR3 sequence (DNA): TGTGCCAGTGGGGGTAGGGACAGAGAGACCCAGTACTTC. Translation gives CASGGRDRETQYF.

This clone was counted a few times. The rearrangement uses TRBV5-1 and TRBJ2-7; 12 nucleotides match TRBD2. The CDR3 has 16 amino acids. V was clipped by 3 bases and J by 4 bases; unmatched bases: 8. From germline, CDR1 is SGHRS and CDR2 YFSETQ. CDR3: CASSSLAGGYLYEQYF. DNA for the CDR3: TGCGCCAGCAGCTCCCTAGCGGGGGGGTACCTGTACGAGCAGTACTTC.

The chain links TRBV7-9 to TRBJ1-5; 7 positions agree with TRBD1. Trimming at V came to 1 base and at J to 3 bases, leaving 3 bases not matched to a gene. This CDR3 region has 15 residues. In germline, CDR1 is SEHNR, CDR2 FQNEAQ (reference sequence). The CDR3 spells CASSLGDSYNQPQHF. The CDR3 coding sequence is TGTGCCAGCAGCTTAGGGGACAGTTACAATCAGCCCCAGCATTTT. Looking up the rest from reference TRBV7-9 and TRBJ1-5 gives the full variable domain: DTGVSQNPRHKITKRGQNVTFRCDPISEHNRLYWYRQTLGQGPEFLTYFQNEAQLEKSRLLSDRFSAERPKGSFSTLEIQRTEQGDSAMYLCASSLGDSYNQPQHFGDGTRLSIL.

V and J are TRBV5-1 and TRBJ2-2, with D tentatively TRBD2 (5 bases). Germline V CDR1 and CDR2: SGHRS, YFSETQ. The V and J ends lost 4 bases and 5 bases respectively, with 15 bases between them. The CDR3 runs to 15 residues. The CDR3 region is CASSPGSPGTGELFF. CDR3 nucleotide sequence: TGCGCCAGCAGCCCCGGTTCGCCGGGGACCGGGGAGCTGTTTTTT.

This clone was found once. This rearrangement joins TRBV10-2 to TRBJ1-6, with 9 nucleotides matching TRBD1. The CDR3 extends over 15 amino acids. CDR1 is WSHSY and CDR2 is SAAADI in the germline V gene. Unmatched junction bases numbered 5, after V lost 3 bases and J lost 8 bases. DNA of the CDR3: TGCGCCAGCAGTGATACAGGGGGCGAGCATTCACCCCTCCACTTT. Translated, it gives CASSDTGGEHSPLHF.

This clone was counted between two and nine times. The chain carries TRBV20-1 and TRBJ2-7, with D unresolved. CDR3 length: 13 residues. Germline CDR1 is DFQATT and CDR2 is SNEGSKA (reference sequence). With 3 bases removed from V and 3 bases from J, the gap between germline ends came to 12 bases. The DNA for the CDR3 is TGCAGTGCTAGTATTAGACTGCACTACGAGCAGTACTTC. Amino acids: CSASIRLHYEQYF.

This clone came up once. The J gene is TRBJ1-3, the V gene TRBV5-1, with D possibly TRBD1 on 5 matching bases. In germline, CDR1 is SGHRS, CDR2 YFSETQ. This CDR3 has 14 residues. The ends were cut back, 4 bases at V and 2 bases at J, with 10 bases in the middle. CDR3 region: CASSPGNPGNTIYF. DNA of the CDR3: TGCGCCAGCAGCCCAGGGAACCCTGGAAACACCATATATTTT.

The chain couples TRBV19 to TRBJ1-3; TRBD1 agrees at 9 bases. CDR1 is LNHDA and CDR2 is SQIVND in the germline V gene (reference sequence). Trimming took 10 bases from V and 4 from J; bases not matched to a gene: 8. The CDR3 extends over 14 amino acids. CDR3 sequence reads: CATEMGQGGNTIYF. CDR3 coding DNA: TGTGCCACGGAGATGGGACAGGGAGGAAACACCATATATTTT.

The chain carries TRBV2 and TRBJ2-7; 7 bases map to TRBD2. The CDR3 is made up of 14 amino acids. Germline V gene lookup returns CDR1 SNHLY and CDR2 FYNNEI. The V gene end was trimmed by 6 bases and the J gene end by 4 bases; junction bases not matched to a gene: 9. DNA for the CDR3: TGTGCCAGCAGGGCTTGGACTAGTAGGTACGAGCAGTACTTC. Translation: CASRAWTSRYEQYF.

This sequence joins TRBV5-1 and TRBJ2-7; TRBD1 aligns across 7 bases. V dropped 2 bases and J dropped 2; count of bases not matched to a gene: 7. The CDR3 has 15 residues. CDR1 SGHRS and CDR2 YFSETQ come from the germline V gene. The CDR3, as DNA: TGCGCCAGCAGCTTCCTAGACAGGGATGCCTACGAGCAGTACTTC. Encoded protein: CASSFLDRDAYEQYF. The full variable domain, rest sourced from reference TRBV5-1 and TRBJ2-7, is KAGVTQTPRYLIKTRGQQVTLSCSPISGHRSVSWYQQTPGQGLQFLFEYFSETQRNKGNFPGRFSGRQFSNSRSEMNVSTLELGDSALYLCASSFLDRDAYEQYFGPGTRLTVT.

The rearrangement uses TRBV7-8 and TRBJ2-5; D may be TRBD2 (7 bases). V was shortened by 3 bases and J by 5 bases, with 10 bases between the two germline ends. Looked up from germline, CDR1 is SGHVS and CDR2 is FQNEAQ. The CDR3 length is 13 residues. This CDR3 reads CASSLKGGETQYF. CDR3 nucleotide sequence: TGTGCCAGCAGCTTGAAGGGGGGGGAGACCCAGTACTTC. Filled out from reference TRBV7-8 and TRBJ2-5, the complete variable domain reads GAGVSQSPRYKVAKRGQDVALRCDPISGHVSLFWYQQALGQGPEFLTYFQNEAQLDKSGLPSDRFFAERPEGSVSTLKIQRTQQEDSAVYLCASSLKGGETQYFGPGTRLLVL.

The chain is built from TRBV20-1 and TRBJ2-5; no definite D call. The CDR3 runs 11 residues. CDR1 and CDR2 (germline): DFQATT, SNEGSKA (reference sequence). Trimming pared 3 bases from V and 5 bases from J, leaving 7 bases between. The CDR3 reads CSASAVETQYF. The DNA for the CDR3 is TGCAGTGCTAGTGCGGTGGAGACCCAGTACTTC.